Described below is a single TCR beta chain sequence and its context. The record originates from a study of blood T cell repertoires in COVID-19. Study as a whole: The United States, Italy and Spain were the sources of the acute and convalescent COVID-19 samples.

Produced via immunoSEQ multiplex PCR; TCRdb's table is partial and in-frame only. This sample carries around 120,000 clones, around 86% of them seen once, and the ten largest clones take 25% to 35%. There are 18 residues in the CDR3. CDR1 is SGHTA and CDR2 is FQGNSA in the germline V gene. V lost 1 base, J lost 4 bases, and 17 bases lay in between. What was sequenced was peripheral blood. The rearrangement joins TRBV7-2 to TRBJ2-6; possible D gene TRBD1, 6 bases. This TCR was sampled from a woman aged 70-85 years with acute or convalescent COVID-19. CDR3 protein: CASSLGRGWEPGANVLTF. The CDR3, as DNA: TGTGCCAGCAGCTTAGGCAGGGGATGGGAACCAGGGGCCAACGTCCTGACTTTC.